This is a list of T cell receptor beta chains from one sample in a study of memory CD4+ T cells and cytomegalovirus serostatus. Sequencing used immunoSEQ multiplex PCR; TCRdb keeps in-frame clones, though not all of them. The table includes roughly 48,000 clones, around 83% detected once. The specimen sequenced was memory CD4+ T cells from blood. These receptors were taken from an adult in good health and CMV-seropositive. The conserved cysteine and the conserved F or W are not part of the CDR3 here. Not all rows give a size; the values are once, few, many and, for expanded clones, a class.

-,TRBV10-1,TRBJ2-5,ASSESDAGTETQY
few,TRBV28,TRBJ1-1,ASSQALVEAF
-,TRBV19,TRBJ1-5,ASSIIPDGGQPQH
-,TRBV25-1,TRBJ2-1,ASGDRGIYNEQF
once,TRBV18,TRBJ1-1,ASSPLEGTEAF
few,TRBV5-1,TRBJ1-3,ASSSEPFSGNTIY
-,TRBV2,TRBJ2-3,ASNQGISTDTQY
-,TRBV11-3,TRBJ1-5,ASSSTPRPQH
-,TRBV7-2,TRBJ2-2,ASSPKGAGELF
-,TRBV5-1,TRBJ1-6,ASSLDLGNSPLH
-,TRBV4-1,TRBJ2-1,ASSQDDRGTSGYNEQF
-,TRBV28,TRBJ1-1,ASSSHRVPLNTEAF
-,TRBV2,TRBJ1-4,ASRPNSATNEKLF
-,TRBV6-5,TRBJ2-5,ASRSGGSETQY
few,TRBV6-6,TRBJ2-7,ATSRGVQY
-,TRBV10-3,TRBJ2-5,AISATGGQETQY
-,TRBV2,TRBJ1-2,ASRHFTNYGYT
-,TRBV11-2,TRBJ2-1,ASSLSSGGPTSYNEQF
-,TRBV30,TRBJ1-2,AWRAQTTGIYGYT
-,TRBV5-8,TRBJ2-3,ASSYYPTGVEDTQY
few,TRBV2,TRBJ1-2,ASTRKGGYT
once,TRBV19,TRBJ1-4,ASSPTGPRATNEKLF
once,TRBV11-2,TRBJ2-1,ASSLNVLRQEQF
-,TRBV27,TRBJ2-7,ASSLSPRTGHYEQY
-,TRBV7-9,TRBJ1-2,ASSLVGVSYGYT
-,TRBV6-5,TRBJ1-4,ASRVQWGQEKLF
-,TRBV6-5,TRBJ1-4,ASSYRSQGEKLF
-,TRBV7-2,TRBJ2-5,ASSLGGTWETQY
medium-sized,TRBV6-1,TRBJ2-7,ASSVNFGTGLYEQY
-,TRBV7-2,TRBJ1-3,ASSSGRGSGNTIY
few,TRBV5-5,TRBJ1-2,ASSSGGGIYGYT
-,TRBV5-1,TRBJ2-5,ASSLLAGGEETQY
-,TRBV4-3,TRBJ2-6,ASSQDWDRDSGANVLT
-,TRBV28,TRBJ1-2,ASSSPRHPWGYGYT
-,TRBV9,TRBJ2-3,ASSDSATDTQY
-,TRBV29-1,TRBJ1-2,SVSTTGDGYT
-,TRBV4-3,TRBJ1-1,ASSQGVATEMNTEAF